A single sample is the source of the 3 T cell receptor beta chains below, sequenced in a study of breast tumors, draining lymph nodes, adjacent tissues. TCRdb called the multiplex PCR reads again in MiXCR, with one record for every CDR3 protein. The sample carries more than 80,000 distinct CDR3 sequences, 30% recorded once. Axillary draining lymph nodes of breast cancer patients supplied the node samples. Sequences were obtained from axillary lymph node tissue. Every receptor here comes from a female donor with breast cancer. Some clones in this sample may be carry-over from other donors' samples.

The table lists this clonotype with many counts. The genes are TRBV20-1 and TRBJ2-7, with 7 nucleotides matching TRBD1. The length of the CDR3 is 11 residues. CDR1 is DFQATT, CDR2 SNEGSKA, per germline (reference sequence). Trimming at V came to 7 bases and at J to 3 bases, leaving 3 bases not matched to a gene. CDR3 sequence: CSGRQGYEQYF. The CDR3 coding sequence is TGCAGTGGGAGACAGGGCTACGAGCAGTACTTC.

At least ten counts were recorded for this clonotype. V is TRBV10-3 and J is TRBJ1-2; 8 positions match TRBD1. Germline CDR1 reads ENHRY; CDR2 reads SYGVKD. V was pared by 6 bases and J by 4 bases, with 4 bases of the junction left unmatched. This CDR3 region has 13 residues. CDR3 DNA sequence: TGTGCCATCAGCCCGGGACAGGTCTATGGCTACACCTTC. Its protein is CAISPGQVYGYTF.

At least ten counts were recorded for this clonotype. This sequence joins TRBV12-3 or TRBV12-4 and TRBJ2-7, with a possible D match to TRBD2 (5 bases). Between the trimmed V and J ends, which lost 6 bases and 0 bases, there was a span of 6 bases. The CDR3 runs 12 residues. CDR3 nucleotide sequence: TGTGCCAGCAGCCGGGACTCCTACGAGCAGTACTTC. It is translated as CASSRDSYEQYF.